Sequencing of this TCR beta chain was carried out in a study of T cells in localized non-small cell lung cancer. Study findings and constraints: It was uninvolved adjacent lung that showed the highest T cell clonality, exceeding tumor. A single tumor region was sequenced, leaving heterogeneity possible. Adjacent lung was found to contain a median about 60 of the top 100 tumor clones. The study linked higher blood T cell density to longer overall survival.

Measured with immunoSEQ multiplex PCR; TCRdb has only the in-frame clones, and not every one. The profile covers nearly 25,000 clones, with 80% to 95% appearing a single time and 12% to 15% taken by the ten largest. Germline assignment: CDR1 SGHRS and CDR2 YFSETQ. V shed 6 bases and J shed 1 base, with 10 bases lying between them. The CDR3 length is 13 residues. Comment on this clone: The antigen is undetermined.

The rearrangement links TRBV5-1 to TRBJ2-5; possible D gene TRBD2, 6 bases. The sample consisted of peripheral blood, taken before any cancer treatment. This clonotype was sampled from a man between 40 and 75 years old with stage III squamous cell lung carcinoma. CDR3 protein: CASTYGGQETQYF. The CDR3 bases are TGCGCCAGCACATACGGGGGCCAAGAGACCCAGTACTTC.